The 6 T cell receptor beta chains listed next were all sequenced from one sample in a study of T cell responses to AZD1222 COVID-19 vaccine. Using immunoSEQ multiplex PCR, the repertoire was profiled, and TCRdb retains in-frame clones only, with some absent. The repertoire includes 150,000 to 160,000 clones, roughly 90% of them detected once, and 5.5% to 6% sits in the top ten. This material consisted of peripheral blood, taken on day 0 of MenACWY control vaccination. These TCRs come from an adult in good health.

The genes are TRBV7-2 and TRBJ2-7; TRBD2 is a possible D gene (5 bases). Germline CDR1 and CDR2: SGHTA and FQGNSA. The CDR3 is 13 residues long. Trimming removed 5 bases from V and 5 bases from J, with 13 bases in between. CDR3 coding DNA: TGTGCCAGCAGCCGGATAGCGATTAACGAGCAGTACTTC. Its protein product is CASSRIAINEQYF.

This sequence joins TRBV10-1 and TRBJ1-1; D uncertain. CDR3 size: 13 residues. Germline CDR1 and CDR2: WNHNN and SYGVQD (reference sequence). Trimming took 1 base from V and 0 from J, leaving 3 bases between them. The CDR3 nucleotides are TGCGCCAGCAGTGAGTTCATGAACACTGAAGCTTTCTTT. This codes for CASSEFMNTEAFF.

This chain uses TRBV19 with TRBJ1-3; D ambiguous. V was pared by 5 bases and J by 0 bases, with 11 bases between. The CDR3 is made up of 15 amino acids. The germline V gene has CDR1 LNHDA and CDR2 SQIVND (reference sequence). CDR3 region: CASSPLPSSGNTIYF. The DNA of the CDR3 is TGTGCCAGTAGTCCCTTACCCAGCTCTGGAAACACCATATATTTT. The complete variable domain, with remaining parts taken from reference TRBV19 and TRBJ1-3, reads DGGITQSPKYLFRKEGQNVTLSCEQNLNHDAMYWYRQDPGQGLRLIYYSQIVNDFQKGDIAEGYSVSREKKESFPLTVTSAQKNPTAFYLCASSPLPSSGNTIYFGEGSWLTVV.

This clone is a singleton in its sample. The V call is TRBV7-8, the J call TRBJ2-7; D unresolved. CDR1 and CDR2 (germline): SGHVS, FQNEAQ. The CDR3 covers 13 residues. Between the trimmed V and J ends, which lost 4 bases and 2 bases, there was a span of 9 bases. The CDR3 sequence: CASSSGGPYEQYF. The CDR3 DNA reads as TGTGCCAGCAGCTCTGGCGGACCCTACGAGCAGTACTTC.

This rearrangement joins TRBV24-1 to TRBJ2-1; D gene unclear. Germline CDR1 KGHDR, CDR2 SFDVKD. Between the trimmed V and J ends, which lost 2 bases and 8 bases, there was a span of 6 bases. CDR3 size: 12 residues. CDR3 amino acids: CATSDYTDEQFF. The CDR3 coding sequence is TGTGCCACCAGTGATTATACAGATGAGCAGTTCTTC.

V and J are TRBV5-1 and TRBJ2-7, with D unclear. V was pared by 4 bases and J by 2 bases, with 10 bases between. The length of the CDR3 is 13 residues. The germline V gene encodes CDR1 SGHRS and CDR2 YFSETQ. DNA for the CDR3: TGCGCCAGCAGCCCCGCTGGGGCCTACGAGCAGTACTTC. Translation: CASSPAGAYEQYF.